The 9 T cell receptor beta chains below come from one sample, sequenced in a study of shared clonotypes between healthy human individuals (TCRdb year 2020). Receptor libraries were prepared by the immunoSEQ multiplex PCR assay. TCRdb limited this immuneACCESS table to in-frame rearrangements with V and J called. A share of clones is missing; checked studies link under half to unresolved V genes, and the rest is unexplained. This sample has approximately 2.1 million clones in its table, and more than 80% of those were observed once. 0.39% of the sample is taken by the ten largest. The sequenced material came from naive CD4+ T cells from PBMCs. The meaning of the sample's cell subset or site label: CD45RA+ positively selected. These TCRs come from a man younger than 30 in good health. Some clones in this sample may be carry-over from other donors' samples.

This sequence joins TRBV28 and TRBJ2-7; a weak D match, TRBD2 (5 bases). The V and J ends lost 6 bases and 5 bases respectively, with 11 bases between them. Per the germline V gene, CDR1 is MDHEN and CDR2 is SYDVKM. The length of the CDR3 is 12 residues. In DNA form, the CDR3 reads TGTGCCAGCAGCCCCCCCGGGAACGAGCAGTACTTC. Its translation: CASSPPGNEQYF. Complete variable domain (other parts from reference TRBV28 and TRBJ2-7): DVKVTQSSRYLVKRTGEKVFLECVQDMDHENMFWYRQDPGLGLRLIYFSYDVKMKEKGDIPEGYSVSREKKERFSLILESASTNQTSMYLCASSPPGNEQYFGPGTRLTVT.

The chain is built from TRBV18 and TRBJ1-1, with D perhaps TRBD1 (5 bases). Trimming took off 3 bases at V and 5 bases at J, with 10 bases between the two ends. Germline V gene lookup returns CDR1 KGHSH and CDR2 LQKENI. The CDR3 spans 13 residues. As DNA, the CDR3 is TGTGCCAGCTCACCCCGGGGGTGGACTGAAGCTTTCTTT. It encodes CASSPRGWTEAFF.

CDR3 loop: CASSLVFPGQGAYGYTF. The CDR3 nucleotides are TGTGCCAGCAGCTTGGTGTTTCCCGGACAGGGGGCCTATGGCTACACCTTC. The chain has TRBV5-6 and TRBJ1-2; 11 bases match TRBD1. Trimming took 0 bases from V and 4 from J; bases not matched to a gene: 8. Per germline, CDR1 SGHDT and CDR2 YYEEEE. The CDR3 length is 17 residues.

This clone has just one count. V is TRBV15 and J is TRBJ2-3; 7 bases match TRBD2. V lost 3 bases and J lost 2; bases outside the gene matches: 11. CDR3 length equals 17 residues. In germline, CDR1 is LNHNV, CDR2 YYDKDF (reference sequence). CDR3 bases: TGTGCCACCAGCAGGAGACCCGGGACTACCAACACAGATACGCAGTATTTT. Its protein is CATSRRPGTTNTDTQYF.

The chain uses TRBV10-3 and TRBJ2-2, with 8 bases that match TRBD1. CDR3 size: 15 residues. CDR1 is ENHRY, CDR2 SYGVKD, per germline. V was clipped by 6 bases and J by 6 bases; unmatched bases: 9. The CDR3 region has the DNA TGTGCCATCAGACCGACAGGGGCGGGCGCCGGGGAGCTGTTTTTT. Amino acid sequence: CAIRPTGAGAGELFF.

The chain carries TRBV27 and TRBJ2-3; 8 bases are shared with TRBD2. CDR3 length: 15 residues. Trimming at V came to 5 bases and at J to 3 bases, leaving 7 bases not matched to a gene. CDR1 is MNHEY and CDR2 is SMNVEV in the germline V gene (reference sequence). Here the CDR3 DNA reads TGTGCCAGCAGTCCACCCGGGACTAGTACAGATACGCAGTATTTT. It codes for CASSPPGTSTDTQYF.

The CDR3 nucleotides are TGTGCCAGCACCCTAGGGGACAGGACCTCGGGTGGCTACACCTTC. Its translation: CASTLGDRTSGGYTF. This chain uses TRBV28 with TRBJ1-2; 8 bases match TRBD1. V shed 7 bases and J 7 bases; nucleotides not matched to a gene: 14. Germline lookup yields CDR1 MDHEN and CDR2 SYDVKM. The CDR3 spans 15 residues.

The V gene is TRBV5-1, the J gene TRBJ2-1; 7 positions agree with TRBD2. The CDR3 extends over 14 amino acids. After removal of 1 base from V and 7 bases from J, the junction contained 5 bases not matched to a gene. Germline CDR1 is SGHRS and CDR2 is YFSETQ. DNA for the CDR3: TGCGCCAGCAGCTTGAGGACTAGTATTAATGAGCAGTTCTTC. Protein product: CASSLRTSINEQFF.

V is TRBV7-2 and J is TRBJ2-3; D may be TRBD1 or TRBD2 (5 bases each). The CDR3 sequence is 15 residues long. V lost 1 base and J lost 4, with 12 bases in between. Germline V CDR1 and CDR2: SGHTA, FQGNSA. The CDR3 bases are TGTGCCAGCAGCTTAGTTGCAGGGAGAGCAGATACGCAGTATTTT. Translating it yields CASSLVAGRADTQYF.